These 32 T cell receptor beta chains share one sample of origin, sequenced in a study of T cells in Graves' hyperthyroidism and ophthalmopathy. What was amplified from RNA transcripts were TCR beta CDR3 regions. Initially, a first-round RT-PCR of the TCR CDR3 employed the HTBI primer set. TCRdb fed the multiplex PCR reads into MiXCR, producing one record per CDR3 protein. This sample has about 600,000 distinct CDR3 sequences, with more than 15% found just once. Sequencing was done on a sample of blood. The receptors stem from a woman aged 40 to 50 with Graves' ophthalmopathy.

Only a few counts were recorded for this clonotype. The chain employs TRBV3-1 and TRBJ2-2; TRBD2 matches 10 bases. Germline-derived CDR1 and CDR2 are LGHDT and YNNKEL (reference sequence). J gave up 6 bases and V 5 bases, and 9 bases lay outside the gene matches. This CDR3 has 16 amino acids. CDR3 bases: TGTGCCAGCAGCTTTCGAGCGGGAGGGCAATCCGGGGAGCTGTTTTTT. This gives the protein CASSFRAGGQSGELFF.

The chain uses TRBV12-3 or TRBV12-4 and TRBJ1-1, with 7 bases identical to TRBD1. J gave up 8 bases and V 6 bases, and 9 bases lay outside the gene matches. CDR3 size: 13 residues. CDR3 amino acids: CASSDPTGREAFF. CDR3 DNA sequence: TGTGCCAGCAGCGATCCGACAGGGAGGGAAGCTTTCTTT.

This clonotype was recorded once. The J gene is TRBJ2-7, the V gene TRBV19; 7 bases fit TRBD1. CDR3 length equals 15 residues. After removal of 5 bases from V and 4 bases from J, the junction contained 11 bases not matched to a gene. CDR1 is LNHDA, CDR2 SQIVND, per germline (reference sequence). CDR3 in amino acids: CASSATGPEHYEQYF. The CDR3 nucleotides are TGTGCCAGTAGTGCGACAGGGCCCGAACATTACGAGCAGTACTTC.

This clonotype was detected a few times. This chain links TRBV30 with TRBJ2-7; D uncertain. This CDR3 is built from 11 residues. Germline CDR1 and CDR2: GTSNPN and SVGIG (reference sequence). Trimming took off 6 bases at V and 5 bases at J, with 11 bases between the two ends. CDR3 protein: CACQNGHEQYF. CDR3 nucleotide sequence: TGTGCCTGTCAAAACGGCCACGAGCAGTACTTC.

This clonotype was observed a few times. The chain has TRBV27 and TRBJ2-1; 7 bases agree with TRBD2. Germline CDR1 is MNHEY and CDR2 is SMNVEV (reference sequence). The CDR3 runs 17 residues. V was pared by 8 bases and J by 5 bases, with 18 bases of the junction left unmatched. Here the CDR3 reads CASGTGVGRENDNEQFF. CDR3 in DNA: TGTGCCAGCGGGACGGGAGTAGGGCGGGAGAACGACAATGAGCAGTTCTTC.

This clonotype was counted ten times or more. The rearrangement joins TRBV2 to TRBJ1-1, with D perhaps matching TRBD1 (6 bases). The germline V gene has CDR1 SNHLY and CDR2 FYNNEI. CDR3 length equals 12 residues. With 7 bases removed from V and 6 bases from J, the gap between germline ends came to 12 bases. In nucleotides, the CDR3 is TGTGCCAGCAATACAGGGTACGCTGAAGCTTTCTTT. It specifies CASNTGYAEAFF.

The chain couples TRBV2 to TRBJ1-1; 7 nucleotides match TRBD1. CDR3 length: 15 residues. J was trimmed by 3 bases and V by 6 bases; bases with no gene match: 10. Per the germline V gene, CDR1 is SNHLY and CDR2 is FYNNEI. CDR3 sequence reads: CASSIQGLLDTEAFF. CDR3 nucleotide sequence: TGTGCCAGCAGCATACAGGGGCTGTTGGACACTGAAGCTTTCTTT. Full variable domain (rest looked up from reference TRBV2 and TRBJ1-1): EPEVTQTPSHQVTQMGQEVILRCVPISNHLYFYWYRQILGQKVEFLVSFYNNEISEKSEIFDDQFSVERPDGSNFTLKIRSTKLEDSAMYFCASSIQGLLDTEAFFGQGTRLTVV.

The CDR3 spells CASAQRQPSSYNEQFF. Written as DNA, the CDR3 is TGCGCCAGCGCACAACGACAGCCCAGCTCCTACAATGAGCAGTTCTTC. The V call is TRBV5-1, the J call TRBJ2-1; possibly TRBD1 for D (5 bases). Germline V gives CDR1 SGHRS, CDR2 YFSETQ. The CDR3 has 16 residues. The ends were cut back, 7 bases at V and 0 bases at J, with 17 bases in the middle.

As to this clonotype: Compared with germline, one end of the junction differs, possibly owing to a read error. The CDR3 sequence is CTSSLLLQTWQETQYF. The CDR3 DNA reads TGCACCAGCAGCCTCCTACTTCAGACATGGCAAGAGACCCAGTACTTC. The V call is TRBV4-1, the J call TRBJ2-5, with unresolved D. Germline V gene data show CDR1 as MGHRA and CDR2 as YSYEKL. The CDR3 covers 16 residues.

The CDR3 nucleotides read TGCAGCGTGCTGTTTGGAAACACTGAAGCTTTCTTT. Its protein is CSVLFGNTEAFF. The chain couples TRBV29-1 to TRBJ1-1; D remains ambiguous. CDR1 is SQVTM and CDR2 is ANQGSEA in the germline V gene. V dropped 6 bases and J dropped 2 bases, with 10 bases sitting between them. The length of the CDR3 is 12 residues.

This clonotype showed up many times. This chain connects TRBV12-3 or TRBV12-4 to TRBJ1-1; D is unresolved. This CDR3 region has 13 residues. V was shortened by 4 bases and J by 1 base, with 7 bases between the two germline ends. The DNA of the CDR3 is TGTGCCAGCAGTTACGAGGGGAACACTGAAGCTTTCTTT. Translated, it gives CASSYEGNTEAFF.

This clonotype was seen at least ten times. The chain combines TRBV28 with TRBJ2-7; TRBD1 might be the D (6 bases). Germline V gives CDR1 MDHEN, CDR2 SYDVKM. This CDR3 has 11 amino acids. The V end was cut by 5 bases, the J end by 7 bases, with 9 bases between. CDR3 protein: CASSLGQEQYF. CDR3 in DNA: TGTGCCAGCAGTCTCGGACAGGAGCAGTACTTC.

This clonotype was picked up a small number of times. This sequence joins TRBV28 and TRBJ1-5; D remains ambiguous. The CDR3 loop spans 14 amino acids. Germline lookup yields CDR1 MDHEN and CDR2 SYDVKM. V dropped 3 bases and J dropped 5 bases, with 11 bases sitting between them. This CDR3 is CASSLNSDHQPQHF. Written as DNA, the CDR3 is TGTGCCAGCAGTTTGAACAGCGACCATCAGCCCCAGCATTTT.

The chain uses TRBV5-4 and TRBJ1-1; D possibly corresponds to TRBD1 (6 bases). The CDR3 totals 14 residues. CDR1 and CDR2 (germline): SGHNT, YYREEE (reference sequence). V was pared by 3 bases and J by 5 bases, with 14 bases between. The DNA for the CDR3 is TGTGCCAGCAGCTCCAAGGAAGGGGGAACTGAAGCTTTCTTT. Translation gives CASSSKEGGTEAFF.

In this sample, this clonotype turned up many times. The chain's CDR3 is CATATGKNQPQHF. CDR3 nucleotide sequence: TGTGCCACGGCGACAGGGAAAAATCAGCCCCAGCATTTT. The V and J genes are TRBV6-1 and TRBJ1-5; TRBD1 matches at 7 bases. CDR3 size: 13 residues. Germline CDR1 is MNHNS and CDR2 is SASEGT. J was trimmed by 4 bases and V by 10 bases; bases with no gene match: 7.

There are many counts of this clonotype. The rearrangement joins TRBV25-1 to TRBJ1-2; possibly TRBD1 for D (5 bases). Germline lookup yields CDR1 MGHDK and CDR2 SYGVNS. The CDR3 length is 13 residues. V dropped 0 bases and J dropped 6 bases, with 8 bases sitting between them. For the CDR3, the DNA is TGTGCCAGCAGTGAATACAGGGAGGATGGCTACACCTTC. Encoded protein: CASSEYREDGYTF.

This clonotype was picked up a small number of times. The chain joins TRBV14 to TRBJ2-2; D is unresolved. V shed 1 base and J shed 7 bases, with 4 bases lying between them. The germline V gene encodes CDR1 SGHDN and CDR2 FVKESK. The CDR3 consists of 12 residues. CDR3: CASSQVIGELFF. The CDR3 region has the DNA TGTGCCAGCAGCCAAGTGATCGGGGAGCTGTTTTTT.

This clonotype has at least ten counts. The rearrangement uses TRBV12-3 or TRBV12-4 and TRBJ1-6, with a possible D match to TRBD1 (5 bases). Trimming took 6 bases from V and 7 from J, leaving 10 bases between them. CDR3 length: 13 residues. CDR3 sequence: CASRTGTNSPLHF. The CDR3 DNA reads as TGTGCCAGCAGAACAGGAACAAATTCACCCCTCCACTTT.

This chain uses TRBV18 with TRBJ2-7; D is ambiguous. CDR1 and CDR2 (germline): KGHSH, LQKENI. This CDR3 is built from 15 residues. V was pared by 5 bases and J by 3 bases, with 17 bases between. This chain's CDR3 is CASSTYRTADYEQYF. The CDR3 bases are TGTGCCAGCTCAACCTATCGGACCGCCGACTACGAGCAGTACTTC.

This clonotype occurred many times. The chain is built from TRBV20-1 and TRBJ2-3; D possibly matches TRBD1 or TRBD2 (6 bases each). Germline V CDR1 and CDR2: DFQATT, SNEGSKA (reference sequence). The CDR3 spans 15 residues. The chain's CDR3 is CSLPGAVASTDTQYF. CDR3 sequence (DNA): TGCAGCCTCCCGGGGGCTGTTGCTAGCACAGATACGCAGTATTTT.

This clonotype was seen ten or more times. The V gene is TRBV28, the J gene TRBJ1-4, with D perhaps matching TRBD1 (6 bases). V gave up 6 bases and J gave up 4 bases, with 15 bases separating them. CDR1 and CDR2 (germline): MDHEN, SYDVKM. The CDR3 sequence is 15 residues long. The CDR3 bases are TGTGCCAGCAGCCGAATACAGGGCCGTAATGAAAAACTGTTTTTT. Its translation: CASSRIQGRNEKLFF.

CDR3 sequence reads: CASSFHRDEQYF. The CDR3 DNA reads as TGTGCCAGCAGCTTTCACCGGGACGAGCAGTACTTC. The chain employs TRBV7-2 and TRBJ2-7; D unresolved. Germline V gives CDR1 SGHTA, CDR2 FQGNSA. Trimming shortened V by 3 bases and J by 5 bases, and 8 bases separated the two germline ends. This CDR3 is built from 12 residues.

The chain combines TRBV2 with TRBJ2-2; TRBD2 aligns across 16 bases. CDR1 is SNHLY, CDR2 FYNNEI, per germline. The CDR3 totals 17 residues. V shed 6 bases and J 7 bases; nucleotides not matched to a gene: 8. The DNA of the CDR3 is TGTGCCAGCAGACGGGGACTAGCGGGAGGGCCGGGCGGGGAGCTGTTTTTT. Its translation: CASRRGLAGGPGGELFF.

This clonotype occurred many times. V and J are TRBV20-1 and TRBJ2-5; 7 bases line up with TRBD2. V dropped 1 base and J dropped 6; count of bases not matched to a gene: 5. The CDR3 loop spans 13 amino acids. Germline V gene data show CDR1 as DFQATT and CDR2 as SNEGSKA (reference sequence). The CDR3 DNA reads TGCAGTGCTAGAGCGGGGGGTGGGAAGACCCAGTACTTC. Translated, it gives CSARAGGGKTQYF.

This clonotype appeared many times. The J gene is TRBJ2-1, the V gene TRBV3-1; TRBD2 agrees at 10 bases. The CDR3 sequence is 16 residues long. The ends lost 2 bases at V and 5 bases at J; junction bases unmatched: 6. Germline V lookup: CDR1 LGHDT, CDR2 YNNKEL (reference sequence). CDR3 DNA: TGTGCCAGCAGCCAAAGTCGACTAGCGGGCAACAATGAGCAGTTCTTC. This encodes CASSQSRLAGNNEQFF.

The chain carries TRBV28 and TRBJ2-3, with 14 bases that match TRBD2. Germline assignment: CDR1 MDHEN and CDR2 SYDVKM. J lost 7 bases, V lost 4 bases, and 13 bases had no gene match. The CDR3 is made up of 18 amino acids. CDR3 bases: TGTGCCAGCAGTTCAGAAGAGGGACTAGCGGGAGTTTATAATACGCAGTATTTT. It codes for CASSSEEGLAGVYNTQYF.

This clonotype has at least ten counts. The V call is TRBV28, the J call TRBJ1-2; D perhaps matches TRBD1 (5 bases). From germline, CDR1 is MDHEN and CDR2 SYDVKM. The germline V and J ends were trimmed by 2 bases and 2 bases, with 9 bases remaining between them. This CDR3 contains 14 residues. The CDR3 DNA is TGTGCCAGCAGTTTAACACAGGCAAACTATGGCTACACCTTC. This sequence encodes CASSLTQANYGYTF.

This clonotype has just one count. This chain links TRBV18 with TRBJ2-4; 7 bases are shared with TRBD1. This CDR3 spans 14 amino acids. The V gene's germline CDR1 is KGHSH and CDR2 LQKENI. The J segment lost 8 bases and the V segment lost 3 bases, leaving 7 bases of the junction unmatched. In DNA form, the CDR3 reads TGTGCCAGCTCACCGCGGCAGGGGGTAGACATTCAGTACTTC. It translates to CASSPRQGVDIQYF.

This clonotype was picked up many times. This chain links TRBV5-1 with TRBJ2-1, with 10 positions matching TRBD2. Germline loops: CDR1 SGHRS, CDR2 YFSETQ. The trim removed 1 base at V and 8 bases at J, leaving 12 bases unmatched. The CDR3 contains 17 residues. CDR3 in DNA: TGCGCCAGCAGCTTGTTGACAGCGGGAGGGCCGGGCGATGAGCAGTTCTTC. This sequence encodes CASSLLTAGGPGDEQFF. Using reference TRBV5-1 and TRBJ2-1 for the parts outside the CDR3, the full variable domain is KAGVTQTPRYLIKTRGQQVTLSCSPISGHRSVSWYQQTPGQGLQFLFEYFSETQRNKGNFPGRFSGRQFSNSRSEMNVSTLELGDSALYLCASSLLTAGGPGDEQFFGPGTRLTVL.

The table lists this clonotype with many counts. The gene calls are TRBV20-1 and TRBJ2-7, with D perhaps TRBD2 (6 bases). The CDR3 has 15 residues. The V end lost 6 bases, the J end lost 2 bases, and 20 bases lay between the germline ends. Germline V gene sequence: CDR1 DFQATT, CDR2 SNEGSKA (reference sequence). This CDR3 reads CSAPSSRGMTYEQYF. Here the CDR3 DNA reads TGCAGTGCACCTAGCTCCCGCGGGATGACCTACGAGCAGTACTTC.

V usage is TRBV6-2 or TRBV6-3 and J usage is TRBJ2-1, with D perhaps matching TRBD2 (6 bases). CDR1 and CDR2 from the germline V gene are MNHEY and SVGEGT. The CDR3 loop spans 13 amino acids. Trimming left V 8 bases short and J 2 bases short, with 10 bases between. The CDR3 sequence: CASVSGTYNEQFF. The CDR3 nucleotides are TGTGCCAGCGTTAGCGGCACCTACAATGAGCAGTTCTTC.

This clonotype has a handful of counts. The V and J genes are TRBV5-1 and TRBJ1-4, with D perhaps matching TRBD1 (5 bases). The V gene's germline CDR1 is SGHRS and CDR2 YFSETQ. The CDR3 contains 15 residues. Trimming removed 1 base from V and 2 bases from J, with 9 bases in between. CDR3 amino acids: CASSLLGHTNEKLFF. The CDR3 DNA reads TGCGCCAGCAGCTTGCTTGGACACACTAATGAAAAACTGTTTTTT.